The 8 T cell receptor beta chains listed next were all sequenced from one sample in a study of beta chain features in type 1 diabetes. Broader study findings: People with Type 1 diabetes carried modestly yet significantly shorter TCRB CDR3s in all four CD4+ subsets.

These TCRs are of unknown antigen specificity. Isolated RNA was reverse transcribed in full, so expressed TCRB transcripts were sequenced. Produced via immunoSEQ multiplex PCR; TCRdb's table is partial and in-frame only. Seen here are about 360,000 clones, over 9.5% observed once, and the top ten hold 0.008% to 0.011%. The sample was naive CD4+ T cells from blood. The origin of the receptors is a woman younger than 35 with type 1 diabetes.

The rearrangement links TRBV25-1 to TRBJ2-1, with 12 bases identical to TRBD2. This CDR3 is 15 amino acids long. Germline lookup yields CDR1 MGHDK and CDR2 SYGVNS. The trim removed 6 bases at V and 6 bases at J, leaving 6 bases unmatched. CDR3 region: CASSASGGAANEQFF. As DNA, the CDR3 is TGTGCCAGCAGCGCTAGCGGGGGGGCAGCCAATGAGCAGTTCTTC.

There are a few counts of this clone. The chain combines TRBV6-5 with TRBJ2-7, with a weak D call TRBD2 (6 bases). The V and J ends lost 2 bases and 2 bases respectively, with 13 bases between them. The CDR3 covers 15 residues. Germline V gene data show CDR1 as MNHEY and CDR2 as SVGAGI. This CDR3 reads CASSYAGTGAYEQYF. Written as DNA, the CDR3 is TGTGCCAGCAGTTACGCCGGGACGGGAGCCTACGAGCAGTACTTC.

The chain is built from TRBV18 and TRBJ2-7; TRBD2 might be the D (6 bases). The CDR3 loop spans 14 amino acids. Per the germline V gene, CDR1 is KGHSH and CDR2 is LQKENI. Trimming cost V 0 bases and J 4 bases, with 10 bases left between them. CDR3 DNA: TGTGCCAGCTCACCACCTCACGGGAGATACGAGCAGTACTTC. Translating it yields CASSPPHGRYEQYF.

This clone has more than one count but fewer than ten. This chain links TRBV5-1 with TRBJ1-4; D is perhaps TRBD1 (6 bases). Trimming stripped 0 bases from V and 8 bases from J, with 17 bases between. CDR1 and CDR2 (germline): SGHRS, YFSETQ. The CDR3 extends over 16 amino acids. Here the CDR3 reads CASSLGTGRRVEKLFF. The CDR3 coding sequence is TGCGCCAGCAGCTTGGGTACAGGGCGTCGTGTGGAAAAACTGTTTTTT.

The genes are TRBV29-1 and TRBJ1-1; 9 bases line up with TRBD1. The CDR3 spans 15 residues. Germline values: CDR1 SQVTM, CDR2 ANQGSEA. V trimming: 3 bases; J trimming: 6 bases; junction bases outside the gene matches: 11. CDR3 DNA: TGCAGCGTTGACGGGACAGGGACTTCTGTCGCTGAAGCTTTCTTT. This codes for CSVDGTGTSVAEAFF.

This chain uses TRBV25-1 with TRBJ1-2; D possibly corresponds to TRBD1 (6 bases). Germline lookup yields CDR1 MGHDK and CDR2 SYGVNS. The CDR3 is 14 residues long. V gave up 3 bases and J gave up 4 bases, with 12 bases separating them. The CDR3 nucleotides are TGTGCCAGCAGTGAGGCCAGGGGCCCCTATGGCTACACCTTC. It translates to CASSEARGPYGYTF.

Only a few counts were recorded for this clone. The rearrangement links TRBV23-1 to TRBJ2-2; a possible D gene is TRBD1 (5 bases). TRBV23-1 is flagged as an ORF with uncertain function. This CDR3 has 17 residues. V was cut by 0 bases and J by 7 bases, with 18 bases left in between. The CDR3 loop is CASSQSEDTQKVGELFF. Written as DNA, the CDR3 is TGCGCCAGCAGTCAATCAGAGGACACCCAAAAAGTCGGGGAGCTGTTTTTT.

The sample holds a few counts of this clone. The V and J genes are TRBV18 and TRBJ1-1; D unclear. V lost 7 bases to trimming and J lost 3 bases, with 9 bases between them. Germline values: CDR1 KGHSH, CDR2 LQKENI. The CDR3 runs 12 residues. The chain's CDR3 is CASLRRDTEAFF. CDR3 coding DNA: TGTGCCAGCTTACGGCGGGACACTGAAGCTTTCTTT.